This TCR beta chain is from a study of blood T cell repertoires in COVID-19. The J segment lost 5 bases and the V segment lost 5 bases, leaving 14 bases of the junction unmatched. Germline V gives CDR1 MNHEY, CDR2 SVGEGT. This CDR3 comprises 18 residues. Sequenced by immunoSEQ multiplex PCR; TCRdb stores in-frame clones only, minus some. Among tens of thousands of clones listed, about four fifths were seen once. The receptor was isolated from a man aged 45 to 65 with active or convalescent COVID-19. Sequencing was done on a sample of peripheral blood. The chain combines TRBV6-2 or TRBV6-3 with TRBJ2-5; 13 nucleotides line up with TRBD2. The CDR3 bases are TGTGCCAGCAGTCCCCGGACTAGCGGGGGCCCAAGGTGGGAGACCCAGTACTTC. Translating it yields CASSPRTSGGPRWETQYF.